This T cell receptor (beta chain) stems from a study of identical twins (dated by TCRdb to about 2016). Broadly, across the study: To test whether fetal clonotypes persist, this study deep-sequenced TCR alpha and beta repertoires from monozygotic twins, from unrelated adults of various ages, and from cord blood. To rule out contamination, the twin experiments were replicated at different times with different library preparation protocols. The research as a whole found: Excess twin sharing in beta out-of-frame sequences was weaker because fewer shared sequences lowered the signal-to-noise ratio. Zero-insertion analyses could be partly confounded by invariant T cells such as MAIT and iNKT, though diverse VJ usage argued against such confounding for most clonotypes. Compared with coincidental sharing between unrelated individuals, an excess of low generation-probability sequences was observed among out-of-frame TCR alpha sequences shared between twins. Abundant cord blood beta clonotypes carried fewer insertions; young adult naive repertoires showed a weaker similar trend, while memory repertoires showed none. In monozygotic twins, recombination models systematically underestimated out-of-frame TCR alpha sharing, but the models matched the sharing seen between unrelated individuals. Because the same donors could not be followed over many years, the conclusions depended on cross-sectional statistical analysis.

The library relied on 5' RACE. Sequenced on an Illumina HiSeq 2000. Template switching added a universal primer binding site, and the final cDNA carried a unique molecular identifier that allowed TCR cDNA molecules to be counted accurately. Specific primers in the conserved constant-segment region were used to synthesize first-strand cDNA for TCR alpha and beta chains. To control for contamination, every cDNA library was double barcoded, receiving both a SMART-Mk sample barcode and Illumina barcodes. TruSeq adapter sequences, together with Illumina sample barcodes, were added in two successive PCR steps. Sequencing of the TCR alpha and beta cDNA libraries was done on the Illumina HiSeq platform using custom primers. The study's processing was this. Unique molecular identifiers were extracted from raw reads with MiGEC, and CDR3 positions were determined with MiXCR. For each individual, recombination models were inferred using an EM algorithm with the repgenHMM and IGoR tools. The tcR package in R was used for shared clonotype analysis, with sharing normalized by the product of cloneset sizes. Out-of-frame nonproductive sequences were analyzed to study raw recombination free of thymic and clonal selection effects. Using fastp at Q25 and MiXCR, TCRdb reprocessed the public reads and kept productive beta chains. Each record represents a unique CDR3 protein, reported with the most common genes and DNA among its rows. TCRdb's processing, not the study's, gives the V and J calls here. The sample table shows fewer than 900,000 distinct CDR3 sequences, and 15% to 20% are seen once. Over 10% of the sample is held by the ten biggest clonotypes.

All donors were healthy Caucasians. Three pairs of female monozygotic twins, all aged about 18 to 30 years, made up the twin cohort. The RNA used for TCR libraries was isolated from peripheral blood mononuclear cells. V is pruned by 2 bases and J by 5 bases, leaving 9 bases of the junction without a gene match. Looking up the germline V gene yields CDR1 KGHSH and CDR2 LQKENI. From the cysteine up to the phenylalanine, the CDR3 has a length of 16 residues. Just CDR3 DNA is preserved here, 48 bases in frame from base 1. This clonotype was seen a handful of times. Its antigen target is currently unknown. Per-nucleotide qualities are absent, and no much larger clonotype sits a single base away. These data were also reused for a study on T cells expressing NK-cell markers. The second investigation adds: TCR beta-chain repertoires were profiled in sorted CD3+CD56+NKG2C+, CD3+CD56+NKG2C- and CD3+CD56-NKG2C+ T-cell subsets from several donors. Of the eight sequenced donors, seven were found to be HCMV-seropositive and one was found to be HCMV-seronegative. In several experiments an anti-gammadeltaTCR antibody was added to restrict sorting to alphabetaTCR-expressing T cells. For roughly six donors, the dominant CD3+CD56+NKG2C+ clonotypes were among the top 10 CD8+ clonotypes and accounted for about 1.0-7.0% of CD8+ T cells. Those dominant clonotypes were again the most abundant among CD3+CD56-NKG2C+ cells in several donors, at about 25-65%. Whether the expanded NKG2C-expressing T cell clones were specific for HCMV antigens remained unclear. All eight donors whose samples were sequenced were randomly selected healthy volunteers, three of them men and five women. To determine HCMV serostatus, a commercial ELISA kit was used to detect HCMV-specific IgG in serum. For roughly six donors, bulk peripheral blood T-cell repertoires were also sequenced from unsorted PBMC. MIGEC was used to demultiplex reads and group the reads by UMI, and MiTCR was used to assemble and quantify clonotypes. Only TCR cDNA sequences supported by at least two reads were kept to exclude erroneous sequences. The tcR package was used for downstream repertoire analysis, and clonotypes were matched across fractions by CDR3 nucleotide sequence plus V segment. VDJmatch was used to annotate antigen specificity against VDJdb, with one amino acid substitution allowed in CDR3.

The TCR comes from a woman aged 18-35 years in good health. The sequenced sample consisted of PBMCs. The chain uses TRBV18 and TRBJ1-1; a stretch of 9 junction bases matches TRBD1. CDR3 reads: CASSPYSGQGRTEAFF. The DNA reads TGTGCCAGCTCACCATACTCCGGACAGGGGAGGACTGAAGCTTTCTTT.